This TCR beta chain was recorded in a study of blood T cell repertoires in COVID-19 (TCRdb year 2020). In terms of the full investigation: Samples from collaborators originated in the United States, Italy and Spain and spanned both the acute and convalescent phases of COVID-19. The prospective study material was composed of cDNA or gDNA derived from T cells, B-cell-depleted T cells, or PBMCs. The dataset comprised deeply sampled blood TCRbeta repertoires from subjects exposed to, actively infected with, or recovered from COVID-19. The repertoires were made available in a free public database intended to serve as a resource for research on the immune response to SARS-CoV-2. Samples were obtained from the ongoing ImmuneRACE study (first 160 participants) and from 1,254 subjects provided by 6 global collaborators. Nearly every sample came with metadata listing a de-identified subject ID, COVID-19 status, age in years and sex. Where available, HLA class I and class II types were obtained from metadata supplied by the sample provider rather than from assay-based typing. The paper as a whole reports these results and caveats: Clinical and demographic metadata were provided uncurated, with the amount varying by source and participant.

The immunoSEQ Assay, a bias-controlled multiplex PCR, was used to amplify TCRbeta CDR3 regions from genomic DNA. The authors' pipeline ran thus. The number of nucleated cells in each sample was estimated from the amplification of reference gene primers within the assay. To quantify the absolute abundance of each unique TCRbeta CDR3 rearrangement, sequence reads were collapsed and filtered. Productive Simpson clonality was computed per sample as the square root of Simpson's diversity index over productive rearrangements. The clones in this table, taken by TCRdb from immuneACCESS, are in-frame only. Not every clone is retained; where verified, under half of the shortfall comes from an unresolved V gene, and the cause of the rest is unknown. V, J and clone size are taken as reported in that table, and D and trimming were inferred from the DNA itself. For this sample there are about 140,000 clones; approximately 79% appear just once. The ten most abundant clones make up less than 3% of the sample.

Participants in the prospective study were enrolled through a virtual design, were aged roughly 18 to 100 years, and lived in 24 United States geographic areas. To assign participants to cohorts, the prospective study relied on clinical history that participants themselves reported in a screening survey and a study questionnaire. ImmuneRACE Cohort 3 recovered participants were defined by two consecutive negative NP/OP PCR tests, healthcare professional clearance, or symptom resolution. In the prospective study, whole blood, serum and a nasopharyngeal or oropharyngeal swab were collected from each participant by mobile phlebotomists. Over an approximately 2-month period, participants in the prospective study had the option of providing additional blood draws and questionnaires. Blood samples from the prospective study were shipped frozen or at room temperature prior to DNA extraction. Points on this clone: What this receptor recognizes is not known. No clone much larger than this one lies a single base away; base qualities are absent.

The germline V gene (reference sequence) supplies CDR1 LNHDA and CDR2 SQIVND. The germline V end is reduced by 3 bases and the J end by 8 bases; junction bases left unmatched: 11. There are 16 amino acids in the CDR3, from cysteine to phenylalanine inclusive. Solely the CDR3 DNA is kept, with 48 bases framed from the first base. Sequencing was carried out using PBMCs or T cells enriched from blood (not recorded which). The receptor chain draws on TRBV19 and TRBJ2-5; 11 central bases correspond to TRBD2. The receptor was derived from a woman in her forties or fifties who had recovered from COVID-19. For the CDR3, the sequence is CASSMVPSGGSGTQYF. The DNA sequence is TGTGCCAGTAGTATGGTCCCTAGCGGGGGGTCAGGCACCCAGTACTTC.